This T cell receptor (beta chain) was recovered during a study of patients and donors after allogeneic stem cell transplantation. TCRdb recomputed calls from the RT-PCR reads with MiXCR, one row per CDR3 protein. The sample has more than 150,000 distinct CDR3 sequences, approximately 24% seen once. The CDR3 spans 18 residues. The clonotype originates from a human donor who was either an allogeneic HSCT recipient or a stem cell or donor lymphocyte infusion donor (not recorded which). It is not recorded whose cells these are; they may come from a transplant donor. Sequenced input: blood, either unsorted or a sorted T cell fraction (not recorded which). The chain links TRBV21-1 to TRBJ2-2; the table's D call of TRBD2 was not tested on the DNA. TRBV21-1 is assigned pseudogene status. CDR3 protein: CASSTGKRGAPNTGELFF. CDR3 DNA sequence: TGTGCCAGCAGCACTGGAAAGCGGGGGGCCCCGAACACCGGGGAGCTGTTTTTT.